Only a few counts were recorded for the clone carrying this T cell receptor (beta chain). This entry belongs to a study of T-cell reconstitution after alpha-beta-depleted transplantation in children. Preparation of the TCRbeta library involved a method that used unique molecular identifiers. MiXCR was run by TCRdb on the PCR reads, yielding one entry per CDR3 protein. The sample lists a few hundred thousand distinct CDR3 sequences; around a tenth were seen once. Germline-derived CDR1 and CDR2 are LGHDT and YNNKEL (reference sequence). This CDR3 has 15 residues. V lost 3 bases and J lost 4; bases outside the gene matches: 8.

This specimen was PBMCs from the stem cell graft donor, taken from the stem cell graft. The chain combines TRBV3-1 with TRBJ1-1; 7 bases are shared with TRBD1. The TCR originated in a human donor who donated a stem cell graft to a child with acute lymphoblastic leukemia. The CDR3 loop is CASSQTRDSGTEAFF. CDR3 DNA sequence: TGTGCCAGCAGCCAGACCCGGGACAGTGGCACTGAAGCTTTCTTT.